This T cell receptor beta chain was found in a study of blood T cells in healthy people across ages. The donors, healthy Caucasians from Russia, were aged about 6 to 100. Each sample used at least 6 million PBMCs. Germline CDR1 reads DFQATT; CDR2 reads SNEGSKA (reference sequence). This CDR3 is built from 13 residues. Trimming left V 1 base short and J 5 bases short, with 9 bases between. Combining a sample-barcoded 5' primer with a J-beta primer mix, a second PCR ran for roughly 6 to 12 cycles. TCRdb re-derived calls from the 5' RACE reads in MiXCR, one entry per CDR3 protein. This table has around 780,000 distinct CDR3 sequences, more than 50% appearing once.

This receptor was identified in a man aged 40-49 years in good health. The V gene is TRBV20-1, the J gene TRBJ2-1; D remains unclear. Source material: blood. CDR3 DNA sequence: TGCAGTGCTAGAGGCACGGTAAACAATGAGCAGTTCTTC. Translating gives CSARGTVNNEQFF.